The 22 T cell receptor beta chains presented below share a single source sample, sequenced in a study of cytomegalovirus exposure and HLA in healthy donors. PCR was performed using 60 Vbeta and 13 Jbeta primers. Assay used: immunoSEQ multiplex PCR; TCRdb lists only in-frame clones, some missing. The sample carries over 150,000 clones, around 79% recorded once. The sequencing sample was made of PBMCs. These receptors originate from a man aged 35 to 55 in good health and CMV-seronegative.

This chain links TRBV2 with TRBJ1-4; the match to TRBD1 covers 7 bases. Germline V gives CDR1 SNHLY, CDR2 FYNNEI. The J segment lost 5 bases and the V segment lost 7 bases, leaving 4 bases of the junction unmatched. The CDR3 length is 13 residues. The CDR3 sequence is CASKGQLNEKLFF. In DNA, the CDR3 is TGTGCCAGCAAGGGACAGCTAAATGAAAAACTGTTTTTT.

The chain is built from TRBV6-5 and TRBJ2-7, with TRBD2 matching over 10 bases. The CDR3 sequence is 14 residues long. CDR1 is MNHEY and CDR2 is SVGAGI in the germline V gene. V dropped 10 bases and J dropped 2; count of bases not matched to a gene: 8. The CDR3 DNA reads TGTGCCACCGCTCCTAGCGGGGGCCCCTACGAGCAGTACTTC. Its translation is CATAPSGGPYEQYF.

J is TRBJ1-4 and V is TRBV4-1; 7 bases fit TRBD1. The CDR3 consists of 16 residues. V shed 3 bases, J shed 0 bases, and the junction held 4 bases outside the gene matches. The germline gives CDR1 MGHRA, CDR2 YSYEKL. The CDR3 loop reads CASSHGDRSTNEKLFF. The CDR3 DNA reads as TGCGCCAGCAGCCACGGGGACAGATCAACTAATGAAAAACTGTTTTTT.

A remark on this clone: A junction boundary mismatches the germline segment, possibly from a read error. The chain employs TRBV27 and TRBJ1-1; D not resolved. From germline, CDR1 is MNHEY and CDR2 SMNVEV (reference sequence). The CDR3 is 14 residues long. CDR3 nucleotides: TGTGCCAGCAGTTTGTCCTCGGGGAACACTGAAGCTCTCTTT. As protein: CASSLSSGNTEALF.

This chain joins TRBV6-5 and TRBJ1-4; D remains ambiguous. Per germline, CDR1 MNHEY and CDR2 SVGAGI. This CDR3 is 12 amino acids long. Deletions cut 5 bases from V and 12 bases from J, with 13 bases between. The CDR3 protein is CASSPPGEELFF. The CDR3 coding sequence is TGTGCCAGCAGTCCGCCGGGAGAAGAACTGTTTTTT.

The CDR3 DNA reads TGTGCCAGCAGCTTAGCGTTCGGCACAGTTGACTATAATTCACCCCTCCACTTT. It translates to CASSLAFGTVDYNSPLHF. This chain joins TRBV7-9 and TRBJ1-6; D unresolved. Germline CDR1 reads SEHNR; CDR2 reads FQNEAQ (reference sequence). The CDR3 consists of 18 residues. The V end lost 0 bases, the J end lost 3 bases, and 15 bases lay between the germline ends.

This chain joins TRBV5-1 and TRBJ1-4; D remains unclear. The V and J ends lost 5 bases and 10 bases respectively, with 18 bases between them. CDR3 length: 14 residues. Germline assignment: CDR1 SGHRS and CDR2 YFSETQ. CDR3 nucleotides: TGCGCCAGCAGGCCGGGTGGCGGGATCGGAAAACTGTTTTTT. This sequence encodes CASRPGGGIGKLFF.

V and J are TRBV4-2 and TRBJ2-5, with unresolved D. Germline CDR1 LGHNA, CDR2 YNFKEQ. Trimming removed 0 bases from V and 5 bases from J, with 10 bases in between. CDR3 length: 14 amino acids. This chain's CDR3 is CASSQDPGGETQYF. For the CDR3, the DNA is TGTGCCAGCAGCCAAGATCCGGGTGGGGAGACCCAGTACTTC.

The rearrangement links TRBV7-2 to TRBJ2-3; D is ambiguous. The CDR3 sequence is 11 residues long. The ends were cut back, 2 bases at V and 5 bases at J, with 2 bases in the middle. Germline loops: CDR1 SGHTA, CDR2 FQGNSA. The CDR3 bases are TGTGCCAGCAGCTTACTAGATACGCAGTATTTT. Translating gives CASSLLDTQYF.

V and J are TRBV19 and TRBJ2-7; tentative D call: TRBD1 (6 bases). The V and J ends lost 1 base and 4 bases respectively, with 14 bases between them. This CDR3 is 15 amino acids long. Germline lookup yields CDR1 LNHDA and CDR2 SQIVND (reference sequence). CDR3 DNA: TGTGCCAGTAGTATAGGTACCGGGACATGGTACGAGCAGTACTTC. This sequence encodes CASSIGTGTWYEQYF.

In its sample, this clone was seen once. The chain couples TRBV7-6 to TRBJ1-6; D is undetermined. The CDR3 consists of 13 residues. Trimming shortened V by 1 base and J by 10 bases, and 8 bases separated the two germline ends. In germline, CDR1 is SGHVS, CDR2 FNYEAQ. This CDR3 reads CASSLGGFSPLHF. The CDR3 DNA is TGTGCCAGCAGCTTAGGAGGGTTCTCACCCCTCCACTTT.

This sequence joins TRBV5-1 and TRBJ1-1, with TRBD1 identical over 7 bases. Germline assignment: CDR1 SGHRS and CDR2 YFSETQ. The CDR3 is 15 amino acids. The J segment lost 4 bases and the V segment lost 0 bases, leaving 6 bases of the junction unmatched. In DNA form, the CDR3 reads TGCGCCAGCAGCTTGGAGGCAGGGGGTCGCACTGAAGCTTTCTTT. Protein: CASSLEAGGRTEAFF.

This rearrangement joins TRBV18 to TRBJ1-1; 8 positions agree with TRBD1. V dropped 0 bases and J dropped 3; count of bases not matched to a gene: 9. CDR3 size: 17 residues. The germline V gene has CDR1 KGHSH and CDR2 LQKENI. This CDR3 is CASSPPGRGHGDTEAFF. The CDR3 DNA reads TGTGCCAGCTCACCACCCGGCAGGGGGCATGGGGACACTGAAGCTTTCTTT.

V gene TRBV5-6 combines with J gene TRBJ1-4; D gene unclear. Per the germline V gene, CDR1 is SGHDT and CDR2 is YYEEEE. The CDR3 has 15 residues. V lost 4 bases to trimming and J lost 0 bases, with 10 bases between them. The CDR3 coding sequence is TGTGCCAGCAGCACTACGGGGTCAACTAATGAAAAACTGTTTTTT. This encodes CASSTTGSTNEKLFF.

This chain connects TRBV5-1 to TRBJ1-1; D gene ambiguous. This CDR3 spans 13 amino acids. The ends were cut back, 4 bases at V and 0 bases at J, with 7 bases in the middle. The germline CDR1 and CDR2 sequences are SGHRS and YFSETQ. The CDR3 nucleotides are TGCGCCAGCAGCCCGGGTATGAACACTGAAGCTTTCTTT. Residues: CASSPGMNTEAFF.

The gene calls are TRBV2 and TRBJ1-2, with D perhaps matching TRBD1 (5 bases). Germline lookup yields CDR1 SNHLY and CDR2 FYNNEI. The CDR3 length is 13 residues. The germline V and J ends were trimmed by 7 bases and 4 bases, with 13 bases remaining between them. The CDR3 here is CASKPGGTYGYTF. CDR3 bases: TGTGCCAGCAAGCCGGGGGGGACCTATGGCTACACCTTC.

The chain has TRBV7-2 and TRBJ1-5, with D tentatively TRBD1 (5 bases). The CDR3 consists of 15 residues. Trimming shortened V by 5 bases and J by 5 bases, and 16 bases separated the two germline ends. Germline-derived CDR1 and CDR2 are SGHTA and FQGNSA. The CDR3, as DNA: TGTGCCAGCAGCCCCAGCGGGCGAGGGGATCAGCCCCAGCATTTT. Encoded protein: CASSPSGRGDQPQHF. Combining the CDR3 with reference TRBV7-2 and TRBJ1-5 gives the whole variable domain GAGVSQSPSNKVTEKGKDVELRCDPISGHTALYWYRQSLGQGLEFLIYFQGNSAPDKSGLPSDRFSAERTGGSVSTLTIQRTQQEDSAVYLCASSPSGRGDQPQHFGDGTRLSIL.

The rearrangement uses TRBV4-2 and TRBJ2-5; D is unresolved. The germline CDR1 and CDR2 sequences are LGHNA and YNFKEQ. CDR3 length: 13 amino acids. The V end lost 0 bases, the J end lost 3 bases, and 5 bases lay between the germline ends. The CDR3, as DNA: TGTGCCAGCAGCCAAGAGGCAGAAGAGACCCAGTACTTC. Encoded protein: CASSQEAEETQYF.

This clone has more than one count but fewer than ten. The chain joins TRBV5-6 to TRBJ1-1, with 9 nucleotides matching TRBD1. This CDR3 has 15 amino acids. The V gene's germline CDR1 is SGHDT and CDR2 YYEEEE. The V and J ends lost 0 bases and 7 bases, in that order; junction bases with no gene match: 7. The CDR3 DNA reads as TGTGCCAGCAGCTTGGGAGGACAGGGGACGGGTGAAGCTTTCTTT. Its translation is CASSLGGQGTGEAFF. Filled out from reference TRBV5-6 and TRBJ1-1, the complete variable domain reads DAGVTQSPTHLIKTRGQQVTLRCSPKSGHDTVSWYQQALGQGPQFIFQYYEEEERQRGNFPDRFSGHQFPNYSSELNVNALLLGDSALYLCASSLGGQGTGEAFFGQGTRLTVV.

This clone appeared a single time. The chain joins TRBV6-4 to TRBJ1-1; maybe TRBD1 (6 bases). The CDR3 length is 13 residues. Germline V lookup: CDR1 MRHNA, CDR2 SNTAGT. V was trimmed by 5 bases and J by 5 bases, leaving 12 bases between them. DNA for the CDR3: TGTGCCAGCAGTCAACAGGGTGGGACTGAAGCTTTCTTT. Its translation is CASSQQGGTEAFF.

The chain combines TRBV6-1 with TRBJ1-2; a weak D match, TRBD1 (5 bases). The CDR3 is 15 residues long. Germline assignment: CDR1 MNHNS and CDR2 SASEGT. Trimming took off 3 bases at V and 0 bases at J, with 11 bases between the two ends. The CDR3 bases are TGTGCCAGCAGTGATCCGACAGTTGCTAACTATGGCTACACCTTC. Translating gives CASSDPTVANYGYTF.

In this sample, this clone turned up a few times. The rearrangement joins TRBV6-4 to TRBJ2-3; 8 bases match TRBD1. V shed 5 bases and J 5 bases; nucleotides not matched to a gene: 3. The CDR3 length is 13 residues. Germline-derived CDR1 and CDR2 are MRHNA and SNTAGT. The CDR3 loop reads CASSIQGEDTQYF. The CDR3 DNA follows: TGTGCCAGCAGTATACAGGGGGAAGATACGCAGTATTTT.